This record looks at one T cell receptor beta chain sequence and its context. This clone may be a read error of a much larger clone one base away. TRB rearrangements were amplified by multiplex PCR with BIOMED2 TRB-A/B primers. TCRdb reanalysed the multiplex PCR reads using MiXCR and keeps one entry per CDR3 protein. The sample consists of fewer than 5,000 distinct CDR3 sequences, 30% to 40% of them appearing once. This sample is part of a study of T and B cells in COVID-19 patients. For the study at large: Active-infection patients were older, median roughly 67 years, than recovered patients, median about 32 years.

Germline V gene data show CDR1 as MNHNS and CDR2 as SASEGT. The CDR3 length is 14 residues. Blood genomic DNA input for TRB amplification was about 240-500 ng. The sequenced sample was blood. This clonotype was sampled from a human donor who had recovered from COVID-19. This rearrangement joins TRBV6-1 to TRBJ1-4; the match to TRBD1 covers 7 bases. The CDR3 here is CASSKAGGVGKLFF. Here the CDR3 DNA reads TGTGCCAGCAGTAAAGCAGGGGGGGTTGGAAAACTGTTTTTT.